This T cell receptor beta chain was observed in a study of CD8+ T cells in alopecia areata. Study context: The percentage of affected scalp area served as the score of severity for treated patients.

Indicated treatment: oral pan-JAK inhibitor, 5-10 mg twice daily. Lesional scalp punch biopsies and peripheral blood were collected from alopecia areata patients. Reverse transcribed after extraction, RNA yielded cDNA as the sequencing template. The protocol was immunoSEQ multiplex PCR, while the TCRdb copy is restricted to in-frame clones and leaves out a portion. This table holds roughly 170,000 clones, around 50% found once. Points on this clone: Its specificity is not known.

Study-wide results and caveats: With tofacitinib ongoing, many expanded lesional clones persisted in both scalp and blood. Compared with normal scalp, lesional scalp had higher clonality and more expanded CD8+ clones.

V gave up 7 bases and J gave up 2 bases, with 10 bases separating them. CDR1 is MGHRA and CDR2 is YSYEKL in the germline V gene. The CDR3 loop spans 13 amino acids. This clonotype was sampled from a human donor with alopecia areata. The material was CD8+ T cells sorted from blood, obtained at week 24, from a patient treated with tofacitinib. V usage is TRBV4-1 and J usage is TRBJ2-3; the D is unclear. The CDR3 spells CASTGQLTDTQYF. CDR3 nucleotide sequence: TGCGCCAGCACCGGGCAGCTCACAGATACGCAGTATTTT.